Shown below are 3 T cell receptor beta chains from a single sample sequenced in a study of blood T cell repertoires in COVID-19. TCRdb's table, derived via immunoSEQ multiplex PCR, lists solely in-frame clones and lacks some. The sample comprises 9,000 to 13,000 clones, around 90% of which are singletons, and 25% to 30% rests with the top ten. Sequencing was performed on peripheral blood. Receptor source: a man under 40 with active or convalescent COVID-19.

The rearrangement links TRBV2 to TRBJ2-2; no reliable D call. Germline CDR1 and CDR2: SNHLY and FYNNEI. The CDR3 consists of 14 residues. V dropped 7 bases and J dropped 0 bases, with 9 bases sitting between them. CDR3 sequence (DNA): TGTGCCAGCACTTGGAGTTCGAACACCGGGGAGCTGTTTTTT. Translated: CASTWSSNTGELFF.

This chain links TRBV21-1 with TRBJ2-7; the D call TRBD1 from the table was never checked on the DNA. TRBV21-1 is given as a pseudogene. CDR3 length: 14 amino acids. The CDR3 nucleotides are TGTGCCAGCAGCAAAGGTAACAGGGAAGGAGAGCAGTACTTC. It specifies CASSKGNREGEQYF.

Details on this clone: An end of the junction differs from the germline gene, which may be a read error. The chain recombines TRBV7-9 with TRBJ2-2, with TRBD1 identical over 11 bases. Looked up from germline, CDR1 is SEHNR and CDR2 is FQNEAQ (reference sequence). CDR3 length: 16 amino acids. In DNA, the CDR3 is TGTGCCAGCAGCCCTCGGACAGGGGGCCGCACCAGGGAGCTGTTTTTT. Translation: CASSPRTGGRTRELFF.